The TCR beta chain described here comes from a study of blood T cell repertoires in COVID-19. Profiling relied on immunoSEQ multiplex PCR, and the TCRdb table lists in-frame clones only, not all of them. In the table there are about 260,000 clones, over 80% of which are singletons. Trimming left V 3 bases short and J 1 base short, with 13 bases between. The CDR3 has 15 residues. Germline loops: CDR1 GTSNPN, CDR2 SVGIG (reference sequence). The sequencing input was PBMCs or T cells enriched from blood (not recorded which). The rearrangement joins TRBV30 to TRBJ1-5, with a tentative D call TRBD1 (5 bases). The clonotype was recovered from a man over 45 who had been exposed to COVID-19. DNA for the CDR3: TGTGCCTGGAGGCCAACCGGGGGGAGCAATCAGCCCCAGCATTTT. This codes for CAWRPTGGSNQPQHF.